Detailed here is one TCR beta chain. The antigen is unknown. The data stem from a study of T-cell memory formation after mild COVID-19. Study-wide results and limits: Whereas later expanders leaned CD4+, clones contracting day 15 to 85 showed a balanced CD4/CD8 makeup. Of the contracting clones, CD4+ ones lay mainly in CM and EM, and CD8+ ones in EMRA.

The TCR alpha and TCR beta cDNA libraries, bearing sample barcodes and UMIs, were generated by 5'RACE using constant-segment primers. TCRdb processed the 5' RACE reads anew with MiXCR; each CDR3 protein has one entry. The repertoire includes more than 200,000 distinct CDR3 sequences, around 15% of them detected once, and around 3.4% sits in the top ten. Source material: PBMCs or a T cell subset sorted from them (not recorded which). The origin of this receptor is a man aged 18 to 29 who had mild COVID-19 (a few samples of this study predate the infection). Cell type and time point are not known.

This chain's CDR3 is CASRYPGGWEDTQYF. The DNA for the CDR3 is TGTGCCAGCAGATATCCGGGAGGCTGGGAAGATACGCAGTATTTT. This chain links TRBV7-2 with TRBJ2-3, with 7 positions matching TRBD2. This CDR3 has 15 amino acids. With 6 bases clipped from V and 5 bases from J, the junction kept 11 bases outside the gene matches. Germline V CDR1 and CDR2: SGHTA, FQGNSA.